The TCR beta chain under discussion was sequenced for a study of OX40 agonist ivuxolimab in advanced cancers. Overall study context: Patient treatment consisted of intravenous ivuxolimab administration every 2 weeks at 0.01 to 10 mg/kg. The mean age was roughly 60 years, ranging from about 20 to 90, with approximately 85% of participants male. Points from the study as a whole: CD8+ T cells (on average) carried more expanded clones than CD4+ T cells.

As regards this clone: Its antigen is unknown. Other DNA sequences in this specimen translate into the identical CDR3.

The assay was immunoSEQ multiplex PCR, and TCRdb's table has in-frame clones only and misses some. Among tens of thousands of clones, roughly four fifths were seen once, and the ten largest hold around 6.6%. Between the trimmed V and J ends, which lost 4 bases and 0 bases, there was a span of 4 bases. Germline values: CDR1 SGHDN, CDR2 FVKESK. The CDR3 extends over 13 amino acids. The clonotype originates from an adult with an advanced solid tumor such as melanoma, head and neck, liver or kidney cancer. The chain combines TRBV14 with TRBJ1-3, with D hard to call. Source: CD4+ or CD8+ T cells sorted from blood, taken in a trial of the OX40 agonist ivuxolimab. CDR3 bases: TGTGCCAGCAGCCTCAACTCTGGAAACACCATATATTTT. Translating gives CASSLNSGNTIYF. The full variable domain, completed using reference TRBV14 and TRBJ1-3, is EAGVTQFPSHSVIEKGQTVTLRCDPISGHDNLYWYRRVMGKEIKFLLHFVKESKQDESGMPNNRFLAERTGGTYSTLKVQPAELEDSGVYFCASSLNSGNTIYFGEGSWLTVV.